The subject of this entry is one T cell receptor beta chain. Its target is unknown. The data belong to a study of cytomegalovirus exposure and HLA in healthy donors. Study-wide findings and caveats: Only CMV serostatus was available as immune exposure information. Associated with cytomegalovirus, according to the listing, were 150 to 200 TCR beta chains. The study carried out a later analysis of TCR beta sequences. It associated about 15,000 of them with specific HLA alleles at a false discovery rate of 0.05.

The CDR3 loop spans 15 amino acids. V was pared by 0 bases and J by 5 bases, with 15 bases between. From germline, CDR1 is SGDLS and CDR2 YYNGEE. The PCR employed 60 Vbeta primers together with 13 Jbeta primers. Assay: immunoSEQ multiplex PCR; the TCRdb copy retains only in-frame clones and omits some. Of 150,000 to 200,000 clones listed, around 80% are singletons. This rearrangement joins TRBV9 to TRBJ2-7; tentatively, D is TRBD2 (6 bases). Sequenced material: PBMCs. This sequence was found in a woman aged 40 to 49 in good health and CMV-seronegative. CDR3 DNA sequence: TGTGCCAGCAGCGTAGACTTGCGGGGCAAGAACGAGCAGTACTTC. Translated, it gives CASSVDLRGKNEQYF.